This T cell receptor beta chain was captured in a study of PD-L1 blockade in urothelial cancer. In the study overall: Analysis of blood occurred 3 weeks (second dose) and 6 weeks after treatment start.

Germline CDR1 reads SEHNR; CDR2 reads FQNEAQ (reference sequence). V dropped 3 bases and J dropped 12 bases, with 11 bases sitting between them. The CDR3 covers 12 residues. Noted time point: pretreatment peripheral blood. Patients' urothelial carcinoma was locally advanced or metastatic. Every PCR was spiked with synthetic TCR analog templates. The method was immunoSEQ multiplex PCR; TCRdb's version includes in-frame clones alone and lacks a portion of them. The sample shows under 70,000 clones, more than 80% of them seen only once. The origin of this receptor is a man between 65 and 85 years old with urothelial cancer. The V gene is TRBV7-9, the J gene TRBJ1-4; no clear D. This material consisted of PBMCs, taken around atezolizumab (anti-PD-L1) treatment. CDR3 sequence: CASSLSLGELFF. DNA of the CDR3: TGTGCCAGCAGCTTGAGTTTGGGAGAACTGTTTTTT.